A selection of T cell receptor beta chains follows, all from one sample in a study of cytomegalovirus exposure and HLA in healthy donors. Here immunoSEQ multiplex PCR was the method, and the copy in TCRdb shows in-frame clones only, minus some. This sample carries roughly 150,000 clones, approximately 73% of them seen once, and the ten largest clones take 1.5% to 2%. Specimen: PBMCs. All receptors come from a woman aged 18-35 years in good health and CMV-seronegative. The CDR3 runs from the conserved cysteine through the conserved F or W. A D gene is named only where the DNA matches it firmly. A row's size may be missing; if present it is once, few, many or a size class.

J gene	D gene	clone size	V gene	CDR3 protein	CDR3 DNA
TRBJ1-2	.	few	TRBV7-9	CASSPHTQDYGYTF	TGTGCCAGCAGCCCACACACACAGGACTATGGCTACACCTTC
TRBJ2-3	.	.	TRBV7-8	CASSDKRGLTSTDTQYF	TGTGCCAGCAGCGATAAAAGGGGCCTAACTAGCACAGATACGCAGTATTTT
TRBJ1-1	.	.	TRBV5-6	CASSLRRTEAFF	TGTGCCAGCAGCTTAAGGAGGACTGAAGCTTTCTTT
TRBJ2-3	TRBD2	.	TRBV7-6	CASSTIREGDTQYF	TGTGCCAGCAGCACGATCCGGGAGGGAGATACGCAGTATTTT
TRBJ1-5	.	.	TRBV4-3	CASSQSTGSNQPQHF	TGCGCCAGCAGCCAATCGACAGGTAGCAATCAGCCCCAGCATTTT
TRBJ2-6	.	.	TRBV19	CASSAIGLSLSGANVLTF	TGTGCCAGTAGTGCAATAGGACTGAGCCTATCTGGGGCCAACGTCCTGACTTTC
TRBJ1-1	TRBD1	.	TRBV2	CASSETGGSNTEAFF	TGTGCCAGCAGTGAAACAGGGGGCTCGAACACTGAAGCTTTCTTT
TRBJ2-6	.	.	TRBV10-3	CAISPSGANVLTF	TGTGCTATCAGCCCATCTGGGGCCAACGTCCTGACTTTC
TRBJ2-3	TRBD2	few	TRBV30	CAWSAGYTDTQYF	TGTGCCTGGTCAGCGGGGTACACAGATACGCAGTATTTT
TRBJ1-2	.	.	TRBV25-1	CASSEYSGSLNYGYTF	TGTGCCAGCAGTGAATATAGCGGGTCATTGAACTATGGCTACACCTTC
TRBJ2-2	TRBD2	.	TRBV7-8	CASSLPGTSGSSGELFF	TGTGCCAGCAGCTTACCCGGGACTAGCGGGAGTTCCGGGGAGCTGTTTTTT
TRBJ2-3	.	.	TRBV7-9	CASSLGEADTQYF	TGTGCCAGCAGCTTAGGGGAGGCAGATACGCAGTATTTT
TRBJ2-3	TRBD2	.	TRBV7-2	CASSQGTRAITDTQYF	TGTGCCAGCAGCCAGGGGACTAGGGCGATCACAGATACGCAGTATTTT
TRBJ2-1	TRBD2	.	TRBV28	CASSLKGLAGPNEQFF	TGTGCCAGCAGTTTAAAGGGACTAGCGGGGCCCAATGAGCAGTTCTTC
TRBJ2-7	.	.	TRBV2	CASSEVYRESTYEQYF	TGTGCCAGCAGTGAAGTCTACAGGGAATCTACCTACGAGCAGTACTTC
TRBJ2-5	.	few	TRBV7-9	CASSLRSIPETQYF	TGTGCCAGCAGCTTACGCAGTATTCCGGAGACCCAGTACTTC
TRBJ1-2	TRBD1	.	TRBV5-4	CASSLTGVGGGYTF	TGTGCCAGCAGCCTGACAGGGGTTGGAGGTGGCTACACCTTC
TRBJ2-5	TRBD1	.	TRBV7-9	CASSFGQGGETQYF	TGTGCCAGCAGCTTTGGACAGGGAGGAGAGACCCAGTACTTC
TRBJ2-1	.	.	TRBV19	CASSISGSSYNEQFF	TGTGCCAGTAGTATCAGCGGTAGCTCCTACAATGAGCAGTTCTTC
TRBJ1-1	.	.	TRBV9	CASSVGTSLLEGAFF	TGTGCCAGCAGCGTCGGGACAAGCTTGCTTGAGGGGGCTTTCTTT
TRBJ1-2	.	.	TRBV2	CASSVVRDLSYGYTF	TGTGCCAGCAGTGTTGTGCGCGATTTATCCTATGGCTACACCTTC
TRBJ1-2	.	.	TRBV28	CASSLGRVGYTF	TGTGCCAGCAGTTTAGGCAGGGTTGGCTACACCTTC
TRBJ2-2	.	.	TRBV5-4	CASSPDTMKNTGELFF	TGTGCCAGCAGCCCGGACACGATGAAGAACACCGGGGAGCTGTTTTTT
TRBJ1-2	.	.	TRBV5-4	CASSFVGSRGIEYGYTF	TGTGCCAGCAGCTTTGTGGGTTCAAGGGGTATCGAGTATGGCTACACCTTC
TRBJ1-1	.	.	TRBV11-3	CASSLSQVHTEAFF	TGTGCCAGCAGCCTCTCCCAGGTCCACACTGAAGCTTTCTTT